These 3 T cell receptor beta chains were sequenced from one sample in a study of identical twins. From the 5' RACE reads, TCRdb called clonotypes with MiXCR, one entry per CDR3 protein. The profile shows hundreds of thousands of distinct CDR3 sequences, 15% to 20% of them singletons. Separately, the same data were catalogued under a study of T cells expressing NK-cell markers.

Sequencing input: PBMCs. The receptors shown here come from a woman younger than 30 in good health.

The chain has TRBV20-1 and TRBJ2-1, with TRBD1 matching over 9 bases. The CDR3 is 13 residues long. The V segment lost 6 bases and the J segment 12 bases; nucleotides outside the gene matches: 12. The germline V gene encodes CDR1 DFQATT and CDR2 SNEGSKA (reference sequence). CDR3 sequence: CSAPGTGNRWQFF. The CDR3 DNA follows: TGCAGTGCCCCCGGGACAGGGAATCGTTGGCAGTTCTTC.

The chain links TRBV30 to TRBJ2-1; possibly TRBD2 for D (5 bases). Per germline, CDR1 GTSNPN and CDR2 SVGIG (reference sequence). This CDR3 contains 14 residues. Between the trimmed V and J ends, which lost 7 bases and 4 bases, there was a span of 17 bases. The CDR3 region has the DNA TGTGCCTACCAAGCCCCTACTAGTTACAATGAGCAGTTCTTC. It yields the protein CAYQAPTSYNEQFF.

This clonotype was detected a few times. The CDR3 nucleotides read TGCGCCAGCAGCTGGCAAGAGGCTAGCGGATATTACGAGCAGTACTTC. Residues: CASSWQEASGYYEQYF. The chain carries TRBV5-1 and TRBJ2-7, with TRBD2 matching 7 bases. The CDR3 sequence is 16 residues long. CDR1 and CDR2 from the germline V gene are SGHRS and YFSETQ. Trimming at V came to 3 bases and at J to 4 bases, leaving 13 bases not matched to a gene.